This is a list of T cell receptor beta chains from one sample in a study of CD8+ T cells in alopecia areata. Data came from immunoSEQ multiplex PCR; TCRdb stores just in-frame clones and leaves some out. This sample has approximately 180,000 clones, with around 60% found just once. This material consisted of CD4+ T cells sorted from blood, taken at week 0. Receptors originate from a human donor with alopecia areata. CDR3s include the opening cysteine and the closing phenylalanine or tryptophan. Each record gives: J gene, clone size, D gene, V gene, CDR3 DNA, CDR3 protein. The D gene is left open where the match is weak. Clone size is not always given. Where it is, it says once, few, many or a class for expanded clones.

>TRBJ2-1|NA|NA|TRBV7-9
TGTGCCAGCAGCTTAGCAGGGGTAGGGTCCTACAATGAGCAGTTCTTC
CASSLAGVGSYNEQFF
>TRBJ2-1|NA|NA|TRBV30
TGTGCCATTGTTGGTGACCTAGATAAGCAGTTCTTC
CAIVGDLDKQFF
>TRBJ2-5|NA|TRBD2|TRBV2
TGTGCCAGCAAGCCGGGACTAGCGGGGGGAATTCAAGAGACCCAGTACTTC
CASKPGLAGGIQETQYF
>TRBJ2-1|NA|NA|TRBV6-1
TGTGCCAGCAGTGGTACTAGAGGCGGGATGAATGAGCAGTTCTTC
CASSGTRGGMNEQFF
>TRBJ1-1|few|NA|TRBV19
TGTGCCAGTAGAGTCTCGGACAGCATGAACACTGAAGCTTTCTTT
CASRVSDSMNTEAFF
>TRBJ2-7|few|NA|TRBV6-5
TGTGCCAGCAGTTACCGCCCCGACGGAGCCTACGAGCAGTACTTC
CASSYRPDGAYEQYF
>TRBJ1-3|NA|NA|TRBV30
TGTGCCTGGAGTGTTTATTCTGGAAACACCATATATTTT
CAWSVYSGNTIYF
>TRBJ2-1|once|NA|TRBV25-1
TGTGCCAGCAGTCGACTCGGGGGTAATGAGCAGTTCTTC
CASSRLGGNEQFF
>TRBJ1-1|few|NA|TRBV12-5
TGTGCTAGTGGTCCGCGAAACACTGAAGCTTTCTTT
CASGPRNTEAFF
>TRBJ2-3|NA|TRBD2|TRBV14
TGTGCCAGCAGCCACCCCCGGAGCGGGGGGGCTGGGACAGATACGCAGTATTTT
CASSHPRSGGAGTDTQYF
>TRBJ1-5|NA|TRBD1|TRBV7-2
TGTGCCAGCAGCCGGGACAGGGATCAGCCCCAGCATTTT
CASSRDRDQPQHF
>TRBJ1-5|NA|NA|TRBV6-1
TGTGCCAGCAGCCAACAGGGAAATCAGCCCCAGCATTTT
CASSQQGNQPQHF
>TRBJ2-5|NA|NA|TRBV29-1
TGCAGCGTTGCGTCGGCAAAAGAGACCCAGTACTTC
CSVASAKETQYF
>TRBJ2-7|NA|TRBD1|TRBV30
TGTGCCTGGATTTTAGACAGGGGCCACACCTACGAGCAGTACTTC
CAWILDRGHTYEQYF
>TRBJ1-6|NA|NA|TRBV5-6
TGTGCCAGCAGTAACCCCGGTTTCGGCGGGACTTCTTCACCCCTCCACTTT
CASSNPGFGGTSSPLHF
>TRBJ1-1|NA|TRBD1|TRBV29-1
TGCAGCGTTGGGACAGGGTGGGCTGAAGCTTTCTTT
CSVGTGWAEAFF
>TRBJ2-1|NA|NA|TRBV5-6
TGTGCCAGCAGCGACTGGACGGATTACAGATACAATGAGCAGTTCTTC
CASSDWTDYRYNEQFF
>TRBJ2-7|NA|NA|TRBV19
TGTGCCAGTAAGGATTCCACTGGTAGGGTCGAGCAGTACTTC
CASKDSTGRVEQYF
>TRBJ2-7|NA|TRBD1|TRBV10-3
TGTGCCATCACCAAGGACAGGGATAGCTCCTACGAGCAGTACTTC
CAITKDRDSSYEQYF
>TRBJ1-6|NA|NA|TRBV29-1
TGCAGCGTCTCAGACTCGAGCTCCTATAATTCACCCCTCCACTTT
CSVSDSSSYNSPLHF
>TRBJ2-3|few|TRBD2|TRBV29-1
TGCAGCGTTGTCGTAGCGGGGGGTAGCACAGATACGCAGTATTTT
CSVVVAGGSTDTQYF
>TRBJ1-2|NA|TRBD1|TRBV10-2
TGCGCCAGCAGCCCAGGGGGACTATATGGCTACACCTTC
CASSPGGLYGYTF
>TRBJ2-7|NA|NA|TRBV29-1
TGCAGCGTTGTCAGCATCTACGAGCAGTACTTC
CSVVSIYEQYF
>TRBJ2-7|NA|NA|TRBV7-2
TGTGCCAGCAGCGAGCAGGGTTGGCGCGAGCAGTACTTC
CASSEQGWREQYF
>TRBJ2-1|NA|NA|TRBV20-1
TGCAGTGCTTCCAAAGGGGATAAGCAGTTCTTC
CSASKGDKQFF
>TRBJ1-1|NA|TRBD1|TRBV29-1
TGCAGCGTGGAAACAGGGGGCTTTACTGAAGCTTTCTTT
CSVETGGFTEAFF
>TRBJ1-1|few|NA|TRBV7-9
TGTGCCAGCCCCCCCAGGGGCGTATTGCTTGAAGCTTTCTTT
CASPPRGVLLEAFF
>TRBJ1-2|NA|NA|TRBV29-1
TGCAGCGTTGTTGAACCATGGGTGTCTGGCTACACCTTC
CSVVEPWVSGYTF
>TRBJ1-1|NA|TRBD1|TRBV6-1
TGTGCCAGCAGATCCGGGACAGCTGAAGCTTTCTTT
CASRSGTAEAFF
>TRBJ2-1|few|NA|TRBV5-1
TGCGCCAGCAGCTCTGCTCGGGAGTCCTACAATGAGCAGTTCTTC
CASSSARESYNEQFF
>TRBJ1-1|NA|NA|TRBV4-1
TGCGCCAGCAGCCAAGAGGGCTTTGGTGAAGCTTTCTTT
CASSQEGFGEAFF
>TRBJ1-5|NA|NA|TRBV30
TGTGCCTGGAGTGTAAGGGCAGCCTTAACGGGTAGCAATCAGCCCCAGCATTTT
CAWSVRAALTGSNQPQHF
>TRBJ1-2|NA|TRBD1|TRBV30
TGTGCCTGGAGTATTGGACAGGGCTATGGCTACACCTTC
CAWSIGQGYGYTF
>TRBJ2-5|few|NA|TRBV6-1
TGTGCCAGCAGAACGGGGGTACAAGAGACCCAGTACTTC
CASRTGVQETQYF
>TRBJ1-1|once|TRBD1|TRBV29-1
TGCAGCTATAAGTTGGGGACAGCGAACACTGAAGCTTTCTTT
CSYKLGTANTEAFF
>TRBJ2-7|NA|TRBD2|TRBV29-1
TGCAGCGTTAAGTGGGGGGGATCCTACGAGCAGTACTTC
CSVKWGGSYEQYF
>TRBJ2-3|NA|NA|TRBV6-5
TGTGCCAGCAGTTACCATGAGGGACGTGGTACGCAGTATTTT
CASSYHEGRGTQYF
>TRBJ2-5|NA|NA|TRBV7-9
TGTGCCAGCAGCTTAGGTCTAGGGAACGGGGAGACCCAGTACTTC
CASSLGLGNGETQYF
>TRBJ1-2|once|TRBD1|TRBV5-1
TGCGCCAGCAGCGTCACAGGGGGCTACGGCTACACCTTC
CASSVTGGYGYTF
>TRBJ1-5|NA|NA|TRBV2
TGTGCCAGCAGTGTGGGGGGTGACCAGCCCCAGCATTTT
CASSVGGDQPQHF
>TRBJ2-6|NA|NA|TRBV13
TGTGCCAGCAGCCGAACCGGTGACTCTGGGGCCAACGTCCTGACTTTC
CASSRTGDSGANVLTF
>TRBJ1-1|few|TRBD1|TRBV29-1
TGCAGCGTTGAAGACCTCTTCAGGGGGTCAGCTTTCTTT
CSVEDLFRGSAFF
>TRBJ2-2|NA|TRBD2|TRBV29-1
TGCAGCGTTTGGGAAACTAGCGTGCATATCACCGGGGAGCTGTTTTTT
CSVWETSVHITGELFF
>TRBJ2-3|NA|NA|TRBV9
TGTGCCAGCAGCGTAGCTACGGATGGGGGGAAAACGCAGTATTTT
CASSVATDGGKTQYF
>TRBJ2-2|NA|TRBD2|TRBV11-2
TGTGCCGGCAAAGCCGGGGGGAGCGGCACCGGGGAGCTGTTTTTT
CAGKAGGSGTGELFF
>TRBJ2-1|once|NA|TRBV29-1
TGCAGCGTTGGCCAAGGGGGCAATGAGCAGTTCTTC
CSVGQGGNEQFF
>TRBJ2-5|NA|NA|TRBV7-6
TGTGCCAGCAGCCCCCAATGGTACCAAGAGACCCAGTACTTC
CASSPQWYQETQYF
>TRBJ1-5|NA|NA|TRBV4-2
TGTGCCAGCAGCCAACTTGAGCAGCGTGGGAGCAATCAGCCCCAGCATTTT
CASSQLEQRGSNQPQHF
>TRBJ2-1|NA|NA|TRBV19
TGTGCCAGCAGTAGAGGGACGACAGCTTCCACCGTTTACAATGAGCAGTTCTTC
CASSRGTTASTVYNEQFF
>TRBJ1-1|NA|NA|TRBV9
TGTGCCAGCAGCGTATTACGGGAGTGGGGCAGGAACACTGAAGCTTTCTTT
CASSVLREWGRNTEAFF
>TRBJ2-4|few|TRBD1|TRBV29-1
TGCAGCGCACTGGGACAGGGTTCCAAAAACATTCAGTACTTC
CSALGQGSKNIQYF
>TRBJ2-7|NA|NA|TRBV4-1
TGCGCCAGCAGCCACCTAGCTTCAAGCCAGCTATACGAGCAGTACTTC
CASSHLASSQLYEQYF
>TRBJ1-5|few|NA|TRBV18
TGTGCCAGCTCACCTGGACCCCATCAGCCCCAGCATTTT
CASSPGPHQPQHF
>TRBJ1-6|NA|TRBD1|TRBV29-1
TGCAGCGTGATGACAGGGTGGTATTCACCCCTCCACTTT
CSVMTGWYSPLHF
>TRBJ1-2|NA|TRBD1|TRBV29-1
TGCAGCGTCGTCGGGGACAGGGCGTATGGCTACACCTTC
CSVVGDRAYGYTF
>TRBJ2-7|few|NA|TRBV11-2
TGTGCCAGCAGCTCGACAGACACCTACGAGCAGTACTTC
CASSSTDTYEQYF
>TRBJ2-2|NA|NA|TRBV10-3
TGTGCCACCCAAACTTACACCGGGGAGCTGTTTTTT
CATQTYTGELFF
>TRBJ2-3|NA|NA|TRBV29-1
TGCAGCGGGGGGGACGGGGTCCCAACGACAGATACGCAGTATTTT
CSGGDGVPTTDTQYF